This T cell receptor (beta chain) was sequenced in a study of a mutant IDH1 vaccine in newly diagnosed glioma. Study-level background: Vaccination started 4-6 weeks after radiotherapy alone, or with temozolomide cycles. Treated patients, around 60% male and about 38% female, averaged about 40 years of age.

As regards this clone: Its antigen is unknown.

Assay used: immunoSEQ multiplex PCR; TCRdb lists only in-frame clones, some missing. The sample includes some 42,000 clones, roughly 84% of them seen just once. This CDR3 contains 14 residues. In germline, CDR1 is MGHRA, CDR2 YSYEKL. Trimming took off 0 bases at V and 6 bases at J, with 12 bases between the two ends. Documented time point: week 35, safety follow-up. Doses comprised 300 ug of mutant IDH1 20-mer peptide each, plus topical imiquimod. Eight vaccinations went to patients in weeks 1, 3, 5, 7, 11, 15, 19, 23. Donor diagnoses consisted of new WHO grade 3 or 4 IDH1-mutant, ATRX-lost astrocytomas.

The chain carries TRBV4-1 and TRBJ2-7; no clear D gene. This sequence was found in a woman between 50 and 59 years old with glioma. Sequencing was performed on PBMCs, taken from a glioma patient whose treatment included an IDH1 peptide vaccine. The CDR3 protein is CASSQEIASREQYF. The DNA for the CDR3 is TGCGCCAGCAGCCAAGAGATAGCTTCGCGCGAGCAGTACTTC.